Below, 31 T cell receptor beta chains from the same sample are listed, as sequenced in a study of cytomegalovirus exposure and HLA in healthy donors. Vbeta (60) and Jbeta (13) primers were used in the PCR. Profiled with immunoSEQ multiplex PCR; TCRdb holds only in-frame clones, not every one. Here the sample spans about 160,000 clones, roughly 82% being singletons. The sample taken for sequencing was PBMCs. These receptors originate from a girl aged 10-17 years in good health and CMV-seropositive.

A few counts support this clone. This chain uses TRBV9 with TRBJ1-3, with TRBD1 identical over 12 bases. J lost 0 bases, V lost 4 bases, and 8 bases had no gene match. The germline gives CDR1 SGDLS, CDR2 YYNGEE. This CDR3 spans 18 amino acids. The DNA of the CDR3 is TGTGCCAGCAGCACCGGGACAGGGGGCCTCAGCTCTGGAAACACCATATATTTT. Amino acids: CASSTGTGGLSSGNTIYF.

The V gene is TRBV7-2, the J gene TRBJ1-3; weak D call: TRBD1 (6 bases). Germline-derived CDR1 and CDR2 are SGHTA and FQGNSA. The V and J ends lost 5 bases and 3 bases respectively, with 11 bases between them. The CDR3 sequence is 14 residues long. The CDR3, as DNA: TGTGCCAGCAGCCTCAGGGGTATTGGAAACACCATATATTTT. Its translation: CASSLRGIGNTIYF.

The V call is TRBV5-1, the J call TRBJ1-2; the match to TRBD1 covers 8 bases. Trimming removed 4 bases from V and 5 bases from J; junction bases left unmatched: 7. Germline V gene sequence: CDR1 SGHRS, CDR2 YFSETQ. The CDR3 has 14 residues. The CDR3 loop reads CASSIGQGPYGYTF. The CDR3 nucleotides read TGCGCCAGCAGCATTGGACAGGGCCCTTATGGCTACACCTTC.

The chain carries TRBV27 and TRBJ2-7; 9 bases agree with TRBD2. This CDR3 is 16 amino acids long. Germline CDR1 and CDR2: MNHEY and SMNVEV (reference sequence). J was trimmed by 1 base and V by 5 bases; bases with no gene match: 9. The CDR3 spells CASSPQASGISYEQYF. The CDR3 DNA is TGTGCCAGCAGTCCCCAGGCTAGCGGGATTTCCTACGAGCAGTACTTC.

V gene TRBV28 combines with J gene TRBJ2-7; D remains ambiguous. The V and J ends lost 6 bases and 3 bases respectively, with 9 bases between them. The CDR3 runs 12 residues. CDR1 is MDHEN and CDR2 is SYDVKM in the germline V gene. CDR3 residues: CASRGALYEQYF. The CDR3 DNA sequence: TGTGCCAGCAGGGGCGCCCTCTACGAGCAGTACTTC.

The chain is built from TRBV29-1 and TRBJ2-1; 8 nucleotides match TRBD1. The CDR3 consists of 11 residues. Germline loops: CDR1 SQVTM, CDR2 ANQGSEA. Trimming took 6 bases from V and 9 from J; bases not matched to a gene: 4. The CDR3 reads CSVPQGAEQFF. For the CDR3, the DNA is TGCAGCGTGCCCCAGGGGGCTGAGCAGTTCTTC.

This clone occurred once. The gene calls are TRBV4-3 and TRBJ1-1; D is uncertain. Trimming left V 2 bases short and J 1 base short, with 14 bases between. CDR3 length: 16 amino acids. The germline V gene has CDR1 LGHNA and CDR2 YSLEER. Here the CDR3 DNA reads TGCGCCAGCAGCCAATCCTCGGCGGATTGGAACACTGAAGCTTTCTTT. Translation: CASSQSSADWNTEAFF.

J is TRBJ1-5 and V is TRBV6-1; D may be TRBD1 (5 bases). V shed 6 bases and J shed 0 bases, with 12 bases lying between them. The CDR3 runs to 15 residues. The V gene's germline CDR1 is MNHNS and CDR2 SASEGT. CDR3 in amino acids: CASSKRQHSNQPQHF. The CDR3 nucleotides are TGTGCCAGCAGCAAAAGACAGCATAGCAATCAGCCCCAGCATTTT.

This clone was seen a single time. The chain uses TRBV2 and TRBJ2-3; tentative D call: TRBD2 (5 bases). The CDR3 is 14 amino acids. V shed 6 bases and J shed 4 bases, with 14 bases lying between them. The germline V gene encodes CDR1 SNHLY and CDR2 FYNNEI. In nucleotides, the CDR3 is TGTGCCAGCAGCTCCGGGCGGGTTCCAGATACGCAGTATTTT. As protein: CASSSGRVPDTQYF.

This clone was seen a few times. The chain uses TRBV5-3 and TRBJ2-3; D perhaps matches TRBD1 (7 bases). TRBV5-3 counts as an open reading frame of uncertain function. Between the trimmed V and J ends, which lost 4 bases and 0 bases, there was a span of 15 bases. The CDR3 has 16 amino acids. This CDR3 is CARSPGGRSSTDTQYF. The CDR3 DNA reads TGTGCCAGAAGCCCAGGGGGGCGCTCTAGCACAGATACGCAGTATTTT.

In its sample, this clone was seen once. This chain links TRBV5-4 with TRBJ2-2; 14 bases fit TRBD2. CDR1 and CDR2 (germline): SGHNT, YYREEE (reference sequence). Germline trimming cut 4 bases from V and 7 bases from J; bases unmatched to any gene: 6. There are 16 residues in the CDR3. The DNA of the CDR3 is TGTGCCAGCAGCCCCGGGACTAGCGGGAGAGGCGGGGAGCTGTTTTTT. This gives the protein CASSPGTSGRGGELFF.

The chain carries TRBV4-3 and TRBJ2-1, with 7 bases matching TRBD2. Germline V gene data show CDR1 as LGHNA and CDR2 as YSLEER. The CDR3 spans 15 residues. After removal of 1 base from V and 7 bases from J, the junction contained 7 bases not matched to a gene. For the CDR3, the DNA is TGCGCCAGCAGCCAAGTAGAGCGGGGTAGGAATGAGCAGTTCTTC. It is translated as CASSQVERGRNEQFF.

The rearrangement links TRBV7-6 to TRBJ1-1; TRBD1 agrees at 9 bases. With V trimmed by 0 bases and J by 11 bases, 7 bases remained unmatched. CDR3 length: 14 residues. The germline V gene encodes CDR1 SGHVS and CDR2 FNYEAQ. The CDR3 bases are TGTGCCAGCAGCTTAGCGGCGGGACAGGGAGACGCTTTCTTT. Amino acids: CASSLAAGQGDAFF. The entire variable domain, with the rest obtained from reference TRBV7-6 and TRBJ1-1, is as follows: GAGVSQSPRYKVTKRGQDVALRCDPISGHVSLYWYRQALGQGPEFLTYFNYEAQQDKSGLPNDRFSAERPEGSISTLTIQRTEQRDSAMYRCASSLAAGQGDAFFGQGTRLTVV.

Details on this clone: Other nucleotide sequences in the sample specify the same CDR3. This chain joins TRBV7-2 and TRBJ2-5, with D perhaps TRBD1 (6 bases). V lost 0 bases to trimming and J lost 5 bases, with 16 bases between them. Germline V gives CDR1 SGHTA, CDR2 FQGNSA. The CDR3 covers 16 residues. This chain's CDR3 is CASSLAPTGPRETQYF. The CDR3 nucleotides are TGTGCCAGCAGCTTAGCCCCAACAGGGCCGAGGGAGACCCAGTACTTC.

V gene TRBV10-3 combines with J gene TRBJ2-7, with TRBD2 identical over 11 bases. Trimming removed 4 bases from V and 0 bases from J; junction bases left unmatched: 2. The CDR3 totals 15 residues. Germline CDR1 reads ENHRY; CDR2 reads SYGVKD. CDR3 nucleotide sequence: TGTGCCATCAGTGGGGGACTAGCGGCCTCCTACGAGCAGTACTTC. This encodes CAISGGLAASYEQYF.

The chain recombines TRBV28 with TRBJ1-1; D is unclear. V dropped 9 bases and J dropped 0 bases, with 14 bases sitting between them. Germline V gene lookup returns CDR1 MDHEN and CDR2 SYDVKM. This CDR3 has 14 amino acids. The CDR3: CASVTAVLNTEAFF. The DNA for the CDR3 is TGTGCCAGTGTGACTGCGGTTTTGAACACTGAAGCTTTCTTT.

V and J are TRBV30 and TRBJ2-5; 11 positions agree with TRBD1. Trimming at V came to 5 bases and at J to 8 bases, leaving 7 bases not matched to a gene. Germline CDR1 is GTSNPN and CDR2 is SVGIG (reference sequence). The CDR3 has 13 residues. The CDR3 region is CAWGTGQGGTQYF. As DNA, the CDR3 is TGTGCCTGGGGGACGGGACAGGGGGGAACCCAGTACTTC.

The CDR3 protein is CASSLGSRGGTEAFF. The DNA for the CDR3 is TGTGCCAGCAGCTTAGGTTCTAGGGGGGGCACTGAAGCTTTCTTT. The chain employs TRBV13 and TRBJ1-1, with D tentatively TRBD1 (6 bases). With 0 bases removed from V and 4 bases from J, the gap between germline ends came to 12 bases. Germline loops: CDR1 PRHDT, CDR2 FYEKMQ (reference sequence). The CDR3 contains 15 residues.

The sample holds one count of this clone. The J gene is TRBJ2-7, the V gene TRBV6-1; D perhaps matches TRBD1 (6 bases). Trimming took 3 bases from V and 4 from J, leaving 7 bases between them. The CDR3 extends over 12 amino acids. Germline V gene data show CDR1 as MNHNS and CDR2 as SASEGT. The CDR3 DNA reads as TGTGCCAGCAGTGACACAGGGTACGAGCAGTACTTC. Protein product: CASSDTGYEQYF.

The V call is TRBV7-8, the J call TRBJ1-2; 7 bases are a match to TRBD1. With 0 bases clipped from V and 1 base from J, the junction kept 5 bases outside the gene matches. Germline CDR1 is SGHVS and CDR2 is FQNEAQ. The CDR3 runs to 16 residues. The CDR3 is CASSLARTGGNYGYTF. CDR3 nucleotides: TGTGCCAGCAGCTTAGCGCGGACAGGCGGTAACTATGGCTACACCTTC.

V and J are TRBV2 and TRBJ1-4, with 12 positions matching TRBD1. Unmatched junction bases numbered 14, after V lost 10 bases and J lost 8 bases. The CDR3 length is 16 residues. Germline values: CDR1 SNHLY, CDR2 FYNNEI. The CDR3 nucleotides are TGTGCCATTTCGTGGGGACAGGGGGCGGTAAGGGAAAAACTGTTTTTT. This encodes CAISWGQGAVREKLFF.

V is TRBV28 and J is TRBJ1-1; 10 nucleotides agree with TRBD1. This CDR3 is built from 13 residues. Germline CDR1 MDHEN, CDR2 SYDVKM. Losses at the gene ends were 11 bases for V and 6 bases for J; bases not matched to a gene: 9. CDR3 DNA: TGTGCCGGGACAGGGGAGCTGGGGGCTGAAGCTTTCTTT. It is translated as CAGTGELGAEAFF.

V and J are TRBV7-9 and TRBJ1-2; TRBD1 matches 9 bases. V was clipped by 5 bases and J by 2 bases; unmatched bases: 3. Germline CDR1 SEHNR, CDR2 FQNEAQ (reference sequence). The CDR3 is 14 residues long. Here the CDR3 reads CASSIGQGNYGYTF. DNA for the CDR3: TGTGCCAGCAGCATCGGACAGGGGAACTATGGCTACACCTTC.

The V call is TRBV9, the J call TRBJ2-7, with 7 nucleotides matching TRBD1. Trimming took 2 bases from V and 1 from J; bases not matched to a gene: 3. Germline V lookup: CDR1 SGDLS, CDR2 YYNGEE. The CDR3 is 14 amino acids. The DNA of the CDR3 is TGTGCCAGCAGCGTGACGACAGGGTCCTACGAGCAGTACTTC. It encodes CASSVTTGSYEQYF.

The chain uses TRBV6-1 and TRBJ2-7, with D possibly matching TRBD2 (7 bases). The length of the CDR3 is 12 residues. Trimming stripped 8 bases from V and 0 bases from J, with 8 bases between. Looked up from germline, CDR1 is MNHNS and CDR2 is SASEGT. CDR3 sequence: CASRGASYEQYF. The CDR3 DNA reads TGTGCCAGCCGGGGGGCCTCCTACGAGCAGTACTTC.

V and J are TRBV4-1 and TRBJ2-7; 11 nucleotides line up with TRBD2. V trimming: 2 bases; J trimming: 3 bases; junction bases outside the gene matches: 9. The CDR3 consists of 17 residues. The germline gives CDR1 MGHRA, CDR2 YSYEKL. Written as DNA, the CDR3 is TGCGCCAGCAGCCAACTACCCAATAGCGGGAGGGGCTACGAGCAGTACTTC. This codes for CASSQLPNSGRGYEQYF.

The chain links TRBV2 to TRBJ1-2; no reliable D call. Germline CDR1 and CDR2: SNHLY and FYNNEI. The CDR3 loop spans 14 amino acids. V dropped 2 bases and J dropped 2 bases, with 9 bases sitting between them. CDR3 in DNA: TGTGCCAGCAGTGAATTCGGACTGAACTATGGCTACACCTTC. Protein: CASSEFGLNYGYTF.

The CDR3 spells CASSLIGGTEAFF. For the CDR3, the DNA is TGCGCCAGCAGCTTGATCGGGGGCACTGAAGCTTTCTTT. J is TRBJ1-1 and V is TRBV5-1, with a weak D call TRBD1 (5 bases). The V gene lost 1 base and the J gene lost 4 bases, with 8 bases spanning the gap. This CDR3 has 13 residues. Germline V gene sequence: CDR1 SGHRS, CDR2 YFSETQ.

The rearrangement links TRBV27 to TRBJ2-1; 14 nucleotides match TRBD2. V shed 3 bases and J 6 bases; nucleotides not matched to a gene: 10. The length of the CDR3 is 18 residues. Germline assignment: CDR1 MNHEY and CDR2 SMNVEV (reference sequence). CDR3 coding DNA: TGTGCCAGCAGTTTCACGGGACTAGCGGGAGTGTTGTCCAATGAGCAGTTCTTC. It is translated as CASSFTGLAGVLSNEQFF.

J is TRBJ2-5 and V is TRBV30; perhaps TRBD1 as D (6 bases). The length of the CDR3 is 15 residues. Trimming took off 4 bases at V and 1 base at J, with 16 bases between the two ends. Germline V gene data show CDR1 as GTSNPN and CDR2 as SVGIG (reference sequence). The CDR3: CAWTPRGNPQETQYF. CDR3 DNA sequence: TGTGCCTGGACCCCTAGGGGGAACCCCCAAGAGACCCAGTACTTC.

The gene calls are TRBV9 and TRBJ2-3; the D is unclear. V lost 3 bases to trimming and J lost 1 base, with 12 bases between them. Germline CDR1 reads SGDLS; CDR2 reads YYNGEE. The CDR3 has 15 amino acids. CDR3 residues: CASSALSSGTDTQYF. The CDR3 DNA sequence: TGTGCCAGCAGCGCGTTATCCAGCGGCACAGATACGCAGTATTTT.